These 24 T cell receptor beta chains were all obtained from the same sample, sequenced in a study of cytomegalovirus exposure and HLA in healthy donors. Libraries were prepared by immunoSEQ multiplex PCR; TCRdb keeps only in-frame clonotypes and omits some of them. The data hold under 140,000 clones, with 70% to 90% observed a single time. Input material: PBMCs. The receptors were sampled from a woman younger than 45 in good health and CMV-seropositive.

The chain employs TRBV10-3 and TRBJ2-3; possibly TRBD2 for D (6 bases). The CDR3 sequence is 12 residues long. Trimming removed 8 bases from V and 5 bases from J, with 11 bases in between. Germline CDR1 reads ENHRY; CDR2 reads SYGVKD. The CDR3 loop reads CAIGGNGDTQYF. The CDR3 DNA reads TGTGCCATCGGGGGGAACGGAGATACGCAGTATTTT.

This rearrangement joins TRBV27 to TRBJ2-3; D not certain. CDR1 is MNHEY, CDR2 SMNVEV, per germline (reference sequence). The CDR3 is 13 amino acids. V was trimmed by 6 bases and J by 4 bases, leaving 11 bases between them. The CDR3 nucleotides read TGTGCCAGCAGAGTATTGGCTTCAGATACGCAGTATTTT. Its translation: CASRVLASDTQYF.

V is TRBV27 and J is TRBJ1-2; 7 bases align to TRBD1. In germline, CDR1 is MNHEY, CDR2 SMNVEV (reference sequence). J lost 5 bases, V lost 6 bases, and 3 bases had no gene match. The CDR3 has 12 amino acids. The CDR3 loop reads CASSPTGYGYTF. In DNA form, the CDR3 reads TGTGCCAGCAGCCCGACAGGGTATGGCTACACCTTC.

The chain uses TRBV7-8 and TRBJ2-7; no definite D call. The CDR3 spans 13 residues. Germline CDR1 SGHVS, CDR2 FQNEAQ. Trimming removed 4 bases from V and 1 base from J, with 8 bases in between. CDR3 sequence: CASSYSQSYEQYF. The CDR3 nucleotides read TGTGCCAGCAGCTACTCACAGTCCTACGAGCAGTACTTC.

The chain uses TRBV2 and TRBJ2-6; no clear D gene. From germline, CDR1 is SNHLY and CDR2 FYNNEI. The CDR3 sequence is 12 residues long. The V end was cut by 6 bases, the J end by 4 bases, with 4 bases between. The CDR3 sequence: CASRLGANVLTF. DNA for the CDR3: TGTGCCAGCAGGCTAGGGGCCAACGTCCTGACTTTC.

The chain recombines TRBV6-6 with TRBJ2-7; 7 nucleotides align to TRBD1. Germline CDR1 MNHNY, CDR2 SVGAGI (reference sequence). The J segment lost 3 bases and the V segment lost 6 bases, leaving 11 bases of the junction unmatched. This CDR3 region has 15 residues. The CDR3 reads CASSGSRTGIYEQYF. The CDR3 DNA reads as TGTGCCAGCAGCGGGTCCCGGACAGGAATCTACGAGCAGTACTTC.

This clone was recorded once. The CDR3 here is CASSLAREYGYTF. In DNA, the CDR3 is TGTGCCAGCAGCTTAGCCAGGGAATATGGCTACACCTTC. The chain joins TRBV13 to TRBJ1-2; possible D gene TRBD1, 5 bases. Germline V gives CDR1 PRHDT, CDR2 FYEKMQ (reference sequence). The CDR3 is 13 amino acids. V was cut by 1 base and J by 5 bases, with 8 bases left in between.

The rearrangement links TRBV10-3 to TRBJ2-7; TRBD2 matches at 8 bases. The CDR3 loop spans 14 amino acids. The V segment lost 4 bases and the J segment 4 bases; nucleotides outside the gene matches: 6. In germline, CDR1 is ENHRY, CDR2 SYGVKD. CDR3 coding DNA: TGTGCCATCAGTGCGTTAGCGGGAAGATACGAGCAGTACTTC. Translated: CAISALAGRYEQYF.

This sequence joins TRBV28 and TRBJ1-2; D ambiguous. Trimming took 5 bases from V and 3 from J, leaving 13 bases between them. CDR1 and CDR2 from the germline V gene are MDHEN and SYDVKM. The CDR3 runs to 14 residues. The CDR3 loop is CASSGRGGDYGYTF. In DNA form, the CDR3 reads TGTGCCAGCAGTGGCCGGGGTGGGGACTATGGCTACACCTTC.

The chain recombines TRBV5-6 with TRBJ2-3; no definite D call. The CDR3 loop spans 11 amino acids. The V end lost 6 bases, the J end lost 5 bases, and 7 bases lay between the germline ends. Per the germline V gene, CDR1 is SGHDT and CDR2 is YYEEEE. This CDR3 is CASTNLDTQYF. In DNA form, the CDR3 reads TGTGCCAGCACCAACTTAGATACGCAGTATTTT.

The chain has TRBV19 and TRBJ1-5, with 11 bases aligning to TRBD1. The V gene's germline CDR1 is LNHDA and CDR2 SQIVND (reference sequence). The CDR3 consists of 17 residues. Trimming cost V 4 bases and J 0 bases; bases outside gene matches: 5. The CDR3 loop is CASSRGQGANSNQPQHF. CDR3 DNA: TGTGCCAGTAGTAGAGGACAGGGGGCAAATAGCAATCAGCCCCAGCATTTT.

In its sample, this clone was seen a few times. The chain is built from TRBV4-2 and TRBJ2-3; D is perhaps TRBD1 (5 bases). The CDR3 has 18 residues. Germline CDR1 and CDR2: LGHNA and YNFKEQ. Trimming removed 3 bases from V and 2 bases from J, with 21 bases in between. CDR3 protein: CASSHLSQGALYTDTQYF. As DNA, the CDR3 is TGTGCCAGCAGCCACCTCAGCCAAGGGGCATTGTACACAGATACGCAGTATTTT.

The V gene is TRBV28, the J gene TRBJ1-1; unclear D gene. Deletions cut 6 bases from V and 4 bases from J, with 18 bases between. The CDR3 length is 15 residues. The germline gives CDR1 MDHEN, CDR2 SYDVKM. CDR3 sequence reads: CASRPGNEGGTEAFF. In DNA form, the CDR3 reads TGTGCCAGCAGACCCGGGAACGAGGGAGGCACTGAAGCTTTCTTT.

The chain uses TRBV28 and TRBJ2-7; D might be TRBD2 (6 bases). V lost 6 bases and J lost 0, with 15 bases in between. The length of the CDR3 is 15 residues. Germline assignment: CDR1 MDHEN and CDR2 SYDVKM. DNA for the CDR3: TGTGCCAGCAGACCGACCCGGACTATCTCCTACGAGCAGTACTTC. Amino acids: CASRPTRTISYEQYF.

This clone was recorded only once. The chain is built from TRBV27 and TRBJ2-1; 8 bases agree with TRBD2. CDR3 length equals 14 residues. With 5 bases clipped from V and 2 bases from J, the junction kept 2 bases outside the gene matches. Germline V gene lookup returns CDR1 MNHEY and CDR2 SMNVEV (reference sequence). CDR3 amino acids: CASSNGGAYNEQFF. The CDR3 DNA is TGTGCCAGCAGTAACGGGGGGGCCTACAATGAGCAGTTCTTC.

The gene calls are TRBV10-2 and TRBJ2-7; a possible D gene is TRBD1 (6 bases). The CDR3 is 13 residues long. CDR1 is WSHSY, CDR2 SAAADI, per germline. Trimming removed 7 bases at V and 3 bases at J, with 13 bases between. The CDR3 DNA reads as TGCGCCAGCACCCCCGGACAGCACTACGAGCAGTACTTC. The encoded protein is CASTPGQHYEQYF.

The chain uses TRBV4-2 and TRBJ2-3; 12 bases match TRBD2. The germline CDR1 and CDR2 sequences are LGHNA and YNFKEQ. Trimming removed 0 bases from V and 4 bases from J; junction bases left unmatched: 2. The CDR3 totals 16 residues. Here the CDR3 reads CASSQDLAGGPDTQYF. The CDR3 coding sequence is TGTGCCAGCAGCCAAGATCTAGCGGGGGGGCCAGATACGCAGTATTTT.

Here the CDR3 DNA reads TGCGCCAGCAGCTCCAACGCCGGGACAGGGCTGAACACTGAAGCTTTCTTT. Translated, it gives CASSSNAGTGLNTEAFF. V and J are TRBV5-1 and TRBJ1-1; 9 nucleotides agree with TRBD1. This CDR3 is 17 amino acids long. Trimming removed 3 bases from V and 0 bases from J; junction bases left unmatched: 9. The germline V gene has CDR1 SGHRS and CDR2 YFSETQ.

The V call is TRBV27, the J call TRBJ2-6; D might be TRBD2 (7 bases). Looked up from germline, CDR1 is MNHEY and CDR2 is SMNVEV (reference sequence). V lost 5 bases and J lost 4, with 12 bases in between. This CDR3 region has 15 residues. The CDR3 DNA sequence: TGTGCCAGCAGTCCCGGGGGGCGCGGGGCCAACGTCCTGACTTTC. Its protein product is CASSPGGRGANVLTF.

The chain joins TRBV27 to TRBJ2-7; 10 positions match TRBD2. There are 15 residues in the CDR3. The germline gives CDR1 MNHEY, CDR2 SMNVEV (reference sequence). Trimming at V came to 2 bases and at J to 2 bases, leaving 3 bases not matched to a gene. As DNA, the CDR3 is TGTGCCAGCAGTTTAGGACTAGCGGCAACCTACGAGCAGTACTTC. Translation gives CASSLGLAATYEQYF.

This sequence joins TRBV7-2 and TRBJ2-3; D perhaps matches TRBD2 (5 bases). Germline-derived CDR1 and CDR2 are SGHTA and FQGNSA. Deletions cut 0 bases from V and 4 bases from J, with 8 bases between. The CDR3 is 14 residues long. CDR3 DNA sequence: TGTGCCAGCAGCTTAGCCGTTAGCGCAGATACGCAGTATTTT. Translation: CASSLAVSADTQYF.

This chain connects TRBV7-6 to TRBJ2-1, with 9 bases fitting TRBD2. The V gene end was trimmed by 8 bases and the J gene end by 2 bases; junction bases not matched to a gene: 4. Per germline, CDR1 SGHVS and CDR2 FNYEAQ. The CDR3 sequence is 14 residues long. The CDR3 loop reads CASGTSGPYNEQFF. The CDR3, as DNA: TGTGCCAGCGGTACTAGCGGGCCCTACAATGAGCAGTTCTTC.

This clone was recorded a few times. V gene TRBV19 combines with J gene TRBJ1-5, with 10 bases matching TRBD1. The CDR3 contains 15 residues. CDR1 and CDR2 from the germline V gene are LNHDA and SQIVND (reference sequence). The V segment lost 3 bases and the J segment 5 bases; nucleotides outside the gene matches: 4. The CDR3 DNA reads as TGTGCCAGTAGTATTCTGGGACAGGGGTATCAGCCCCAGCATTTT. It yields the protein CASSILGQGYQPQHF. The full variable domain, its missing parts supplied by reference TRBV19 and TRBJ1-5, is DGGITQSPKYLFRKEGQNVTLSCEQNLNHDAMYWYRQDPGQGLRLIYYSQIVNDFQKGDIAEGYSVSREKKESFPLTVTSAQKNPTAFYLCASSILGQGYQPQHFGDGTRLSIL.

J is TRBJ1-2 and V is TRBV29-1, with D possibly matching TRBD1 (5 bases). This CDR3 has 18 residues. CDR1 and CDR2 (germline): SQVTM, ANQGSEA. With 0 bases removed from V and 4 bases from J, the gap between germline ends came to 24 bases. CDR3 sequence (DNA): TGCAGCGTTGAAGATCTTCGCAAGGTAGCAGGGCCGAGCTATGGCTACACCTTC. It specifies CSVEDLRKVAGPSYGYTF.